The clone carrying this TCR beta chain was found a few times. Four PCR rounds used nested alpha and beta constant region primers plus the SP2 primer. TCRdb re-analysed the 5' RACE reads in MiXCR, keeping a single row per CDR3 protein. The table includes approximately 58,000 distinct CDR3 sequences, 7% to 8.5% detected once. The V end lost 2 bases, the J end lost 4 bases, and 15 bases lay between the germline ends. Germline-derived CDR1 and CDR2 are SGHAT and FQNNGV. This CDR3 region has 16 residues. An oligonucleotide containing a UMI was ligated to the 3' end of TCR cDNA. Whole-blood samples were 2 to 3 ml of peripheral blood from healthy adult volunteers. The data were obtained in a study of naive and memory T cell subsets.

The chain uses TRBV11-2 and TRBJ2-1; the D gene is possibly TRBD2 (6 bases). The clonotype comes from a male donor in good health. This CDR3 is CASSLMWRGEYNEQFF. The CDR3 nucleotides are TGTGCCAGCAGCTTAATGTGGCGGGGCGAGTACAATGAGCAGTTCTTC.